The next 23 T cell receptor beta chains were all read from a single sample in a study of beta chain features in type 1 diabetes. cDNA synthesis used the whole RNA isolate, giving expressed TCRB sequences. Some clones are missing from TCRdb's copy, which holds only in-frame ones; the method was immunoSEQ multiplex PCR. The sample lists 130,000 to 150,000 clones, 6.9% seen once, with around 1.5% in the top ten. Sequences were obtained from central memory CD4+ T cells from blood. These receptor sequences come from a woman between 25 and 40 years old in good health.

The sample holds a few counts of this clone. This chain links TRBV14 with TRBJ2-1; 8 bases fit TRBD2. Germline V gene lookup returns CDR1 SGHDN and CDR2 FVKESK. V was clipped by 1 base and J by 7 bases; unmatched bases: 15. The CDR3 loop spans 18 amino acids. The CDR3 nucleotides are TGTGCCAGCAGCCAAGGGTTAGCGGGACACGTAGTGGGGAATGAGCAGTTCTTC. It specifies CASSQGLAGHVVGNEQFF.

This clone has just a few counts. The J gene is TRBJ1-6, the V gene TRBV30, with D unclear. The CDR3 extends over 15 amino acids. Between the trimmed V and J ends, which lost 0 bases and 6 bases, there was a span of 12 bases. The germline V gene has CDR1 GTSNPN and CDR2 SVGIG (reference sequence). The chain's CDR3 is CAWSVRGWVNSPLHF. For the CDR3, the DNA is TGTGCCTGGAGTGTACGAGGGTGGGTTAATTCACCCCTCCACTTT. Full variable domain (missing parts from reference TRBV30 and TRBJ1-6): SQTIHQWPATLVQPVGSPLSLECTVEGTSNPNLYWYRQAAGRGLQLLFYSVGIGQISSEVPQNLSASRPQDRQFILSSKKLLLSDSGFYLCAWSVRGWVNSPLHFGNGTRLTVT.

There are many counts of this clone. This rearrangement joins TRBV30 to TRBJ1-5, with D perhaps matching TRBD1 (6 bases). V lost 3 bases and J lost 5, with 14 bases in between. The V gene's germline CDR1 is GTSNPN and CDR2 SVGIG (reference sequence). CDR3 length: 14 residues. The CDR3 nucleotides are TGTGCCTGGAGCGAACAGGGCTCCTATCAGCCCCAGCATTTT. It encodes CAWSEQGSYQPQHF.

This chain uses TRBV28 with TRBJ2-1; 10 nucleotides line up with TRBD2. Per germline, CDR1 MDHEN and CDR2 SYDVKM. This CDR3 comprises 14 residues. Trimming removed 8 bases from V and 8 bases from J; junction bases left unmatched: 9. CDR3 in amino acids: CASWESGRGDEQFF. CDR3 coding DNA: TGTGCCAGCTGGGAAAGCGGGAGGGGCGATGAGCAGTTCTTC.

The chain links TRBV18 to TRBJ1-5; possible D gene TRBD1, 5 bases. V was clipped by 3 bases and J by 6 bases, with 21 bases between them. Looked up from germline, CDR1 is KGHSH and CDR2 is LQKENI. This CDR3 spans 17 amino acids. Here the CDR3 DNA reads TGTGCCAGCTCACCGGGGGGTACGGTCAGAGGAGGTCAGCCCCAGCATTTT. Translated: CASSPGGTVRGGQPQHF.

The chain links TRBV18 to TRBJ1-2; 9 bases are a match to TRBD1. The trim removed 3 bases at V and 7 bases at J, leaving 6 bases unmatched. Germline CDR1 reads KGHSH; CDR2 reads LQKENI. The CDR3 spans 14 residues. CDR3 sequence: CASSPDRGGSGYTF. For the CDR3, the DNA is TGTGCCAGCTCACCGGACAGGGGAGGAAGTGGCTACACCTTC.

CDR3 in amino acids: CASSLAGREVHEQFF. The CDR3 DNA reads as TGTGCCAGCAGCTTAGCCGGACGGGAGGTACATGAGCAGTTCTTC. The chain has TRBV7-8 and TRBJ2-1; 7 positions match TRBD2. Unmatched junction bases numbered 7, after V lost 0 bases and J lost 8 bases. This CDR3 is 15 amino acids long. The V gene's germline CDR1 is SGHVS and CDR2 FQNEAQ.

This clone was picked up a small number of times. The chain couples TRBV6-1 to TRBJ2-3, with D possibly matching TRBD1 (6 bases). V was pared by 7 bases and J by 1 base, with 9 bases between. The germline gives CDR1 MNHNS, CDR2 SASEGT. The CDR3 sequence is 13 residues long. The CDR3 nucleotides read TGTGCCAGCAACCGACAGGGCACAGATACGCAGTATTTT. The encoded protein is CASNRQGTDTQYF.

The chain links TRBV6-5 to TRBJ2-7, with D perhaps matching TRBD2 (5 bases). V gave up 6 bases and J gave up 4 bases, with 10 bases separating them. Germline V gene data show CDR1 as MNHEY and CDR2 as SVGAGI. The CDR3 loop spans 12 amino acids. In DNA, the CDR3 is TGTGCCAGCAGACCTACTAGTTACGAGCAGTACTTC. This gives the protein CASRPTSYEQYF.

The chain recombines TRBV28 with TRBJ2-1; 9 bases fit TRBD1. In germline, CDR1 is MDHEN, CDR2 SYDVKM. The length of the CDR3 is 16 residues. V lost 6 bases, J lost 8 bases, and 14 bases stayed unmatched. The CDR3 protein is CASSQTGTGNMHEQFF. The CDR3 region has the DNA TGTGCCAGCAGCCAAACCGGGACAGGGAATATGCATGAGCAGTTCTTC.

V and J are TRBV5-1 and TRBJ2-2, with 9 bases aligning to TRBD2. V lost 2 bases, J lost 5 bases, and 4 bases stayed unmatched. The CDR3 runs to 15 residues. The germline V gene encodes CDR1 SGHRS and CDR2 YFSETQ. CDR3 DNA sequence: TGCGCCAGCAGCTTCGGACTAGCGTCGACCGGGGAGCTGTTTTTT. Amino acid sequence: CASSFGLASTGELFF.

The V and J genes are TRBV4-3 and TRBJ2-7; the match to TRBD1 covers 11 bases. Germline CDR1 is LGHNA and CDR2 is YSLEER. This CDR3 is built from 15 residues. Trimming cost V 4 bases and J 1 base; bases outside gene matches: 3. The CDR3 nucleotides are TGCGCCAGCAGCCTGGGACAGGGGGGTTCCTACGAGCAGTACTTC. This sequence encodes CASSLGQGGSYEQYF.

The chain has TRBV18 and TRBJ2-3; the D gene is possibly TRBD1 (6 bases). This CDR3 is built from 15 residues. V was clipped by 2 bases and J by 3 bases, with 12 bases between them. Germline V gene data show CDR1 as KGHSH and CDR2 as LQKENI. The CDR3 reads CASSPVGASTDTQYF. The CDR3 DNA is TGTGCCAGCTCACCAGTGGGGGCTAGTACAGATACGCAGTATTTT. Full variable domain (rest looked up from reference TRBV18 and TRBJ2-3): NAGVMQNPRHLVRRRGQEARLRCSPMKGHSHVYWYRQLPEEGLKFMVYLQKENIIDESGMPKERFSAEFPKEGPSILRIQQVVRGDSAAYFCASSPVGASTDTQYFGPGTRLTVL.

J is TRBJ2-1 and V is TRBV11-2; 10 bases fit TRBD2. The CDR3 consists of 18 residues. Looked up from germline, CDR1 is SGHAT and CDR2 is FQNNGV. V gave up 4 bases and J gave up 5 bases; unmatched junction bases: 14. The CDR3 bases are TGTGCCAGCAGCTCCGCCCGGGATAGCGGGAGGAAGAACAATGAGCAGTTCTTC. Its protein product is CASSSARDSGRKNNEQFF.

There are a few counts of this clone. The chain is built from TRBV4-3 and TRBJ2-1; 7 bases are shared with TRBD2. The CDR3 contains 17 residues. Germline V CDR1 and CDR2: LGHNA, YSLEER. V lost 1 base to trimming and J lost 4 bases; unmatched junction nucleotides: 10. CDR3 loop: CASSQGGRGRGYNEQFF. Here the CDR3 DNA reads TGCGCCAGCAGCCAAGGGGGGAGAGGGAGGGGATACAATGAGCAGTTCTTC.

On this clone: A much larger clone sits a single nucleotide away, making a read error possible. The V and J genes are TRBV5-4 and TRBJ2-3; TRBD1 matches at 8 bases. V lost 2 bases, J lost 4 bases, and 0 bases stayed unmatched. Per the germline V gene, CDR1 is SGHNT and CDR2 is YYREEE (reference sequence). This CDR3 contains 13 residues. In nucleotides, the CDR3 is TGTGCCAGCAGCTTACAGGGGGCAGATACGCAGTATTTT. Amino acid sequence: CASSLQGADTQYF.

This clone was seen a handful of times. The gene calls are TRBV5-1 and TRBJ1-1, with D unresolved. CDR3 length: 16 amino acids. The germline V gene has CDR1 SGHRS and CDR2 YFSETQ. Trimming cost V 0 bases and J 4 bases, with 16 bases left between them. The CDR3 DNA is TGCGCCAGCAGCTTGGAGGGCCCAATTCGGGGCACTGAAGCTTTCTTT. Protein sequence: CASSLEGPIRGTEAFF.

Details on this clone: The sample holds other DNA sequences that translate to the same CDR3. The chain recombines TRBV9 with TRBJ1-3; D possibly corresponds to TRBD1 (5 bases). CDR1 is SGDLS and CDR2 is YYNGEE in the germline V gene. The ends were cut back, 1 base at V and 0 bases at J, with 8 bases in the middle. The CDR3 covers 15 residues. Here the CDR3 reads CASSVSGNSGNTIYF. The CDR3 DNA reads as TGTGCCAGCAGCGTATCAGGGAACTCTGGAAACACCATATATTTT. Complete variable domain (other parts from reference TRBV9 and TRBJ1-3): DSGVTQTPKHLITATGQRVTLRCSPRSGDLSVYWYQQSLDQGLQFLIQYYNGEERAKGNILERFSAQQFPDLHSELNLSSLELGDSALYFCASSVSGNSGNTIYFGEGSWLTVV.

This chain joins TRBV5-5 and TRBJ1-1; D is ambiguous. The CDR3 spans 11 residues. The germline V gene encodes CDR1 SGHKS and CDR2 YYEKEE (reference sequence). The ends were cut back, 4 bases at V and 2 bases at J, with 3 bases in the middle. CDR3 residues: CASSINTEAFF. The CDR3 DNA sequence: TGTGCCAGCAGCATAAACACTGAAGCTTTCTTT.

This clone was seen a few times. V is TRBV30 and J is TRBJ1-2, with 7 bases matching TRBD1. The CDR3 extends over 13 amino acids. Germline lookup yields CDR1 GTSNPN and CDR2 SVGIG (reference sequence). The trim removed 7 bases at V and 0 bases at J, leaving 5 bases unmatched. As DNA, the CDR3 is TGTGCCTCGGCCGGGACAGCTAACTATGGCTACACCTTC. It specifies CASAGTANYGYTF.

This sequence joins TRBV15 and TRBJ1-4; D remains unclear. Germline CDR1 and CDR2: LNHNV and YYDKDF (reference sequence). The CDR3 contains 15 residues. Trimming left V 0 bases short and J 8 bases short, with 13 bases between. The CDR3 DNA is TGTGCCACCAGCAGAGACCAAGGCGGAAGAGAAAAACTGTTTTTT. As protein: CATSRDQGGREKLFF.

The table lists this clone with a few counts. The chain joins TRBV19 to TRBJ2-1; maybe TRBD2 (6 bases). The CDR3 sequence is 18 residues long. Germline V gives CDR1 LNHDA, CDR2 SQIVND (reference sequence). The V gene lost 6 bases and the J gene lost 1 base, with 22 bases spanning the gap. The CDR3 sequence: CASRSWGVSGESYNEQFF. CDR3 coding DNA: TGTGCCAGTAGGAGCTGGGGGGTGTCGGGAGAATCCTACAATGAGCAGTTCTTC. Drawing the rest from reference TRBV19 and TRBJ2-1, the complete variable domain is DGGITQSPKYLFRKEGQNVTLSCEQNLNHDAMYWYRQDPGQGLRLIYYSQIVNDFQKGDIAEGYSVSREKKESFPLTVTSAQKNPTAFYLCASRSWGVSGESYNEQFFGPGTRLTVL.

This rearrangement joins TRBV10-3 to TRBJ1-5, with TRBD1 identical over 7 bases. CDR3 size: 13 residues. The germline gives CDR1 ENHRY, CDR2 SYGVKD. The V gene end was trimmed by 3 bases and the J gene end by 6 bases; junction bases not matched to a gene: 2. The CDR3 sequence is CAISEGGFQPQHF. DNA of the CDR3: TGTGCCATCAGTGAAGGGGGCTTTCAGCCCCAGCATTTT.